This T cell receptor (beta chain) was recorded in a study of beta chain features in type 1 diabetes. CDR1 is KGHSH and CDR2 is LQKENI in the germline V gene. V dropped 2 bases and J dropped 1; count of bases not matched to a gene: 4. This CDR3 spans 16 amino acids. Reverse transcribing all isolated RNA meant expressed TCRB transcripts were sequenced. Using immunoSEQ multiplex PCR, the repertoire was profiled, and TCRdb retains in-frame clones only, with some absent. The sample lists about 330,000 clones, more than 9.5% occurring once. The TCR originated in a woman aged 25 to 39 in good health. The sequenced sample consisted of naive CD4+ T cells from blood. The chain links TRBV18 to TRBJ2-2; 7 nucleotides agree with TRBD1. The DNA for the CDR3 is TGTGCCAGCTCACCATTGAACAGGGGGAACACCGGGGAGCTGTTTTTT. This encodes CASSPLNRGNTGELFF.